This T cell receptor beta chain appears in the sequencing data of a study of beta chain bispecific antibodies for T cell cancers. Whole-study context: Healthy donor T cells cocultured with leukemia lines and bispecific antibodies.

The table lists this clonotype with many counts. What it recognizes is unknown. V lost 5 bases and J lost 7, with 19 bases in between. This CDR3 region has 15 residues. Germline V CDR1 and CDR2: SGHTA, FQGTGA. Blood mononuclear cells were expanded for roughly 3 days using either OKT3 anti-CD3 antibody or CD3/CD28 beads. Anti-TRBV12 bispecific coculture of Jurkat cells with normal T cells. General study findings and limits: The leukemia cells, rather than normal T cells, gave most of the targeted TRBV signal. The TRBV12-3 share of total TRBV signal fell around 99% after anti-TRBV12 rather than anti-CD19 exposure.

In TCRdb, the 5' RACE reads were re-called with MiXCR into one record per CDR3 protein. The table has tens of thousands of distinct CDR3 sequences, approximately 2% seen once. The material sequenced was healthy donor T cells cultured with leukemia cells, taken from a culture containing a bispecific antibody targeting TCR Vbeta12. This clonotype was obtained from a human donor in good health. Some clones in this sample may be carry-over from other donors' samples. This rearrangement joins TRBV7-3 to TRBJ2-3; TRBD2 might be the D (7 bases). CDR3 nucleotide sequence: TGTGCCAGCAGCCCGACCGGGGGGCTCTATTATACGCAGTATTTT. Translation: CASSPTGGLYYTQYF. The full variable domain, in which reference TRBV7-3 and TRBJ2-3 provide the parts outside the CDR3, is GAGVSQTPSNKVTEKGKYVELRCDPISGHTALYWYRQSLGQGPEFLIYFQGTGAADDSGLPNDRFFAVRPEGSVSTLKIQRTERGDSAVYLCASSPTGGLYYTQYFGPGTRLTVL.